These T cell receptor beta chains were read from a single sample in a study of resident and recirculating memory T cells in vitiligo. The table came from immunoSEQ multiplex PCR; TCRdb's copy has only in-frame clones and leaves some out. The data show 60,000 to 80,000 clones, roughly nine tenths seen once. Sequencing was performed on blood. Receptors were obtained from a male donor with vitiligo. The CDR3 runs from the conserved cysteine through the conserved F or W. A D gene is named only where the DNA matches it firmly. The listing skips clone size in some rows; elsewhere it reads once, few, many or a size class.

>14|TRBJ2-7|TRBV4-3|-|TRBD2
CASSQDERAGEQYF
TGCGCCAGCAGCCAAGATGAACGAGCGGGGGAGCAGTACTTC
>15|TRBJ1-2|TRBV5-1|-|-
CASSLGERGNYGYTF
TGCGCCAGCAGCTTGGGGGAGAGGGGGAACTATGGCTACACCTTC
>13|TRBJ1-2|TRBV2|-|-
CASSFSAGYGYTF
TGTGCCAGCAGCTTCTCGGCGGGCTATGGCTACACCTTC
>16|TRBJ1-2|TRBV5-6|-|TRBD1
CASSLDLGQGANGYTF
TGTGCCAGCAGCTTGGATCTTGGACAGGGGGCTAATGGCTACACCTTC
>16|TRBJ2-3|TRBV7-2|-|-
CASSLRTAFSTDTQYF
TGTGCCAGCAGCTTACGGACAGCGTTTAGCACAGATACGCAGTATTTT
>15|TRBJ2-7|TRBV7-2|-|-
CASSLGPATTYEQYF
TGTGCCAGCAGCTTAGGGCCGGCAACTACCTACGAGCAGTACTTC
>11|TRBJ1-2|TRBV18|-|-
CASSPGEGYTF
TGTGCCAGCTCACCAGGGGAGGGCTACACCTTC
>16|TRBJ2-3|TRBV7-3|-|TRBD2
CASSLRAGGPTDTQYF
TGTGCCAGCAGCTTAAGGGCGGGGGGGCCCACAGATACGCAGTATTTT
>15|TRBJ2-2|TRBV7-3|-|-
CASSIHREPTGELFF
TGTGCCAGCAGCATCCACAGGGAACCCACCGGGGAGCTGTTTTTT
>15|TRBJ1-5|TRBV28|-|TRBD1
CASSFEGPGGQPQHF
TGTGCCAGCAGTTTTGAAGGGCCAGGGGGGCAGCCCCAGCATTTT
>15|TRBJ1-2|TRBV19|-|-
CASSIGQTMMGGYTF
TGTGCCAGTAGTATTGGGCAGACTATGATGGGGGGCTACACCTTC
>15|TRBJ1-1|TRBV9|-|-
CASSLKGEGRTEAFF
TGTGCCAGCAGCCTAAAGGGCGAGGGGAGGACTGAAGCTTTCTTT
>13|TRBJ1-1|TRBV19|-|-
CASSFPGGTEAFF
TGTGCCAGTAGTTTCCCCGGGGGAACTGAAGCTTTCTTT
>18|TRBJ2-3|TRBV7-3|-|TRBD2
CASSSGRTSGASTDTQYF
TGTGCCAGCAGCTCCGGCCGGACTAGCGGGGCTAGCACAGATACGCAGTATTTT
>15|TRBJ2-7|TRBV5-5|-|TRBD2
CASSLAEGGGYEQYF
TGTGCCAGCAGCTTGGCGGAGGGCGGGGGATACGAGCAGTACTTC
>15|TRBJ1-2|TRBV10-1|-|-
CASPGLRGRGYGYTF
TGCGCCAGCCCCGGTTTGCGGGGGCGCGGCTATGGCTACACCTTC
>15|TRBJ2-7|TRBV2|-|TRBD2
CAITPLGGSHYEQYF
TGTGCCATCACACCTCTGGGCGGGAGCCACTACGAGCAGTACTTC
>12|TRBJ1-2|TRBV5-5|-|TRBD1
CASSPGQGGYTF
TGTGCCAGCAGCCCGGGACAGGGCGGCTACACCTTC
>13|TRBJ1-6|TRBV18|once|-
CASTTGQDSPLHF
TGTGCCAGCACCACAGGGCAGGATTCACCCCTCCACTTT
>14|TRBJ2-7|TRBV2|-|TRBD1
CASSYLGQGAPIDF
TGTGCCAGCAGTTACTTAGGACAGGGGGCGCCAATCGACTTC
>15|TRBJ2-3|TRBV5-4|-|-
CASTGRGKSTDTQYF
TGTGCCAGCACCGGGCGGGGAAAAAGCACAGATACGCAGTATTTT
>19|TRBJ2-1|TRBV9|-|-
CASSAPRQAGAGIANEQFF
TGTGCCAGCAGCGCACCCAGACAGGCCGGGGCCGGGATCGCCAATGAGCAGTTCTTC
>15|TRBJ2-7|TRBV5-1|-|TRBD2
CASRVSGGSGYEQYF
TGCGCCAGCCGAGTTAGCGGGGGGTCCGGCTACGAGCAGTACTTC
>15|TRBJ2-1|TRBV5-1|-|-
CASSLVSGHYNEQFF
TGCGCCAGCAGCTTGGTTTCTGGCCACTACAATGAGCAGTTCTTC
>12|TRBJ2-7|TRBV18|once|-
CASSPGDYEQYF
TGTGCCAGCTCCCCCGGGGACTACGAGCAGTACTTC
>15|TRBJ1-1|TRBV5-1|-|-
CASSLGRRDYTEAFF
TGCGCCAGCAGCTTGGGGCGCCGGGATTACACTGAAGCTTTCTTT
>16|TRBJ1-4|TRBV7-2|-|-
CASSPESGPLGEKLFF
TGTGCCAGCAGCCCAGAGTCAGGTCCCTTGGGTGAAAAACTGTTTTTT
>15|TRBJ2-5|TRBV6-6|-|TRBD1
CASSTTGTGYETQYF
TGTGCCAGCAGTACCACCGGGACAGGGTATGAGACCCAGTACTTC
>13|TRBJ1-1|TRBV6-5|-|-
CASSRPGNTEAFF
TGTGCCAGCAGTCGCCCGGGGAACACTGAAGCTTTCTTT
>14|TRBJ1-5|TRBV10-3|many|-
CAISDGGGNQPQHF
TGTGCCATCAGTGATGGTGGGGGGAATCAGCCCCAGCATTTT
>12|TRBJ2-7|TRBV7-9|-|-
CASSLSGYEQYF
TGTGCCAGCAGCTTATCGGGCTACGAGCAGTACTTC
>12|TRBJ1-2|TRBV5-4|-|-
CASSGGGYGYTF
TGTGCCAGCAGTGGGGGGGGCTATGGCTACACCTTC
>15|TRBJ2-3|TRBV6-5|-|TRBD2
CASSSTSGGADTQYF
TGTGCCAGCAGTTCTACTAGCGGGGGGGCCGATACGCAGTATTTT
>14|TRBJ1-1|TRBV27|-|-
CASRREGVIGEAFF
TGTGCCAGCAGGAGGGAGGGGGTGATTGGTGAAGCTTTCTTT
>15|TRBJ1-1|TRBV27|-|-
CASSPPPGPASEAFF
TGTGCCAGCAGTCCCCCCCCAGGTCCTGCCAGTGAAGCTTTCTTT
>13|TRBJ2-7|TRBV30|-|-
CAWSLTGSGGQYF
TGTGCCTGGAGCCTAACAGGGTCGGGGGGGCAGTACTTC
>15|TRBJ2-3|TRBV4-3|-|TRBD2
CASSPRLAETDTQYF
TGCGCCAGCAGCCCAAGACTAGCGGAGACAGATACGCAGTATTTT
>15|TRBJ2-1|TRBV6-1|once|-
CASSEHAGADNEQFF
TGTGCCAGCAGTGAACACGCGGGGGCCGACAATGAGCAGTTCTTC
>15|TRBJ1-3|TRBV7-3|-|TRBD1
CASSGGQGFGNTIYF
TGTGCCAGCAGCGGCGGACAGGGGTTCGGAAACACCATATATTTT
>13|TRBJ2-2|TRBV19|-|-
CASTPLGTGELFF
TGTGCCAGTACCCCACTCGGCACCGGGGAGCTGTTTTTT
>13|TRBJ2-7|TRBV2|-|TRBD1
CASSGDSLGEQYF
TGTGCCAGCAGTGGGGACAGCCTGGGCGAGCAGTACTTC
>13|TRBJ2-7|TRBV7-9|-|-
CASGRDSSYEQYF
TGTGCCAGCGGCCGGGACTCATCCTACGAGCAGTACTTC
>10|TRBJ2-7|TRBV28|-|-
CASGSYEQYF
TGTGCCAGCGGGAGCTACGAGCAGTACTTC
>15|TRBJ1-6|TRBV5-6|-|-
CASSSGGFDNSPLHF
TGTGCCAGCAGCTCAGGCGGGTTTGATAATTCACCCCTCCACTTT
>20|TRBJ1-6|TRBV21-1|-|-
CASSKRVAINSGSYNSPLHF
TGTGCCAGCAGCAAAAGGGTGGCTATCAATTCAGGGTCCTATAATTCACCCCTCCACTTT
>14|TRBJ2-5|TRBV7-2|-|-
CASSLRTRKETQYF
TGTGCCAGCAGCTTAAGAACACGAAAAGAGACCCAGTACTTC
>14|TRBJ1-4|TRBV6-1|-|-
CASSGTGSSEKLFF
TGTGCCAGCAGTGGGACGGGGTCAAGTGAAAAACTGTTTTTT
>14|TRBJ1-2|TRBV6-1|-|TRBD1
CASRDRDRDYGYTF
TGTGCCAGCAGAGACAGGGATAGAGACTATGGCTACACCTTC
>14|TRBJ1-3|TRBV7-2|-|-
CASSLAGGWDTIYF
TGTGCCAGCAGCTTAGCGGGAGGTTGGGACACCATATATTTT
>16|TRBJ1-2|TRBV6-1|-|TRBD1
CASSGRDRGLNYGYTF
TGTGCCAGCAGTGGCCGGGACAGGGGTCTTAACTATGGCTACACCTTC
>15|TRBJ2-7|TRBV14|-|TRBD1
CASSNSGTGSYEQYF
TGTGCCAGCAGCAATAGTGGGACAGGGTCCTACGAGCAGTACTTC
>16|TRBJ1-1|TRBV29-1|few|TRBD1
CSVGPRTGSLNTEAFF
TGCAGCGTTGGGCCGAGGACAGGGAGCTTGAACACTGAAGCTTTCTTT
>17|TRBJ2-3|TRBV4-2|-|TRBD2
CASSQSTTSGGTDTQYF
TGTGCCAGCAGCCAATCCACGACTAGCGGGGGAACAGATACGCAGTATTTT
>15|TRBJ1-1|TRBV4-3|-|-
CASSQGTGWNTEAFF
TGCGCCAGCAGCCAAGGAACAGGGTGGAATACTGAAGCTTTCTTT